This note documents a single TCR beta chain sequence. This record belongs to a study of CD8 T cells in Susac syndrome. Reverse transcription of about 0.5 to 1 ug RNA was carried out with random hexamers. An immunoSEQ multiplex PCR generated amplified TCR beta CDR3 products spanning 54 Vbeta and 13 Jbeta. TCRdb independently ran MiXCR on the immunoSEQ multiplex PCR reads; one entry per CDR3 protein. The sample has around 180,000 distinct CDR3 sequences; roughly 92% are singletons. The CDR3 extends over 12 amino acids. With 2 bases removed from V and 0 bases from J, the gap between germline ends came to 2 bases. Germline CDR1 and CDR2: SGDLS and YYNGEE. Sequencing of TCR beta drew on CD8+ and CD4+ T cells from blood. Multiple sclerosis controls were treatment-naive patients with stable or active relapsing-remitting disease.

The chain recombines TRBV9 with TRBJ2-5, with unresolved D. Sequencing input: CD4+ T cells from PBMCs. The sequence was obtained from a human donor with multiple sclerosis. The CDR3 loop reads CASSVNQETQYF. CDR3 nucleotide sequence: TGTGCCAGCAGCGTGAACCAAGAGACCCAGTACTTC.